The 4 T cell receptor beta chains presented below share a single source sample, sequenced in a study of OX40 agonist ivuxolimab in advanced cancers. Produced via immunoSEQ multiplex PCR; TCRdb's table is partial and in-frame only. The data show under 70,000 clones, approximately 86% seen once. Material: CD4+ or CD8+ T cells sorted from blood, obtained in a trial of the OX40 agonist ivuxolimab. These receptors came from an adult with an advanced solid tumor such as melanoma, head and neck, liver or kidney cancer.

The V gene is TRBV7-9, the J gene TRBJ1-1; maybe TRBD1 (5 bases). The CDR3 is 15 amino acids. The V gene's germline CDR1 is SEHNR and CDR2 FQNEAQ (reference sequence). Trimming shortened V by 1 base and J by 3 bases, and 12 bases separated the two germline ends. CDR3 in amino acids: CASSLGGQTDTEAFF. The CDR3 bases are TGTGCCAGCAGCTTAGGAGGTCAGACAGACACTGAAGCTTTCTTT.

The chain links TRBV6-5 to TRBJ1-1; weak D call: TRBD1 (5 bases). Between the trimmed V and J ends, which lost 10 bases and 0 bases, there was a span of 18 bases. Looked up from germline, CDR1 is MNHEY and CDR2 is SVGAGI. The CDR3 extends over 15 amino acids. Here the CDR3 DNA reads TGTGCCACCACTGGCGTGGGGCCCCTGAACACTGAAGCTTTCTTT. This encodes CATTGVGPLNTEAFF.

The chain combines TRBV6-4 with TRBJ2-5; a weak D match, TRBD2 (7 bases). The V and J ends lost 4 bases and 5 bases respectively, with 20 bases between them. Per germline, CDR1 MRHNA and CDR2 SNTAGT. This CDR3 region has 16 residues. In DNA, the CDR3 is TGTGCCAGCAGTGCCCCCAGTGGGGGGGCCGGGGAGACCCAGTACTTC. Amino acid sequence: CASSAPSGGAGETQYF.

This chain connects TRBV11-2 to TRBJ2-7; TRBD1 might be the D (6 bases). V lost 2 bases and J 1 base, leaving 9 bases between the germline ends. Germline CDR1 SGHAT, CDR2 FQNNGV. CDR3 size: 14 residues. As DNA, the CDR3 is TGTGCCAGCAGCTTATCCGGACAGTCCTACGAGCAGTACTTC. The encoded protein is CASSLSGQSYEQYF.